This TCR beta chain was obtained from a study of CD8 T cells in Susac syndrome. As for the study in general: When their blood was taken, the Susac syndrome patients had either not yet had any therapy, were taking corticosteroids, or were taking intravenous immunoglobulin alone.

Random hexamers served to reverse transcribe roughly 0.45 to 1 ug RNA. TCRdb analysed the immunoSEQ multiplex PCR reads with MiXCR anew, one entry per CDR3 protein. The sample lists about 150,000 distinct CDR3 sequences, 95% seen once, with roughly 0.2% in the top ten. CDR3 size: 9 residues. V gave up 2 bases and J gave up 13 bases, with 5 bases separating them. CDR1 and CDR2 from the germline V gene are MNHEY and SVGAGI. V usage is TRBV6-5 and J usage is TRBJ1-2; D unclear. The origin of this receptor is a human donor with Susac syndrome. The sequenced sample consisted of CD8+ T cells from PBMCs. CDR3: CASSYPLTF. CDR3 DNA: TGTGCCAGCAGTTACCCCCTCACCTTC.